The source of this TCR beta chain is a study of cytomegalovirus exposure and HLA in healthy donors. Study-wide results and limits: Researchers reported in a later analysis that common viral pathogens appeared linked to several top clusters. 15,000 to 20,000 TCR beta sequences were associated with HLA alleles at 0.05 false discovery rate in a later analysis. Despite most TCR sequences being rare, some public TCRs occurred in many donors.

PCR involved 60 Vbeta and 13 Jbeta primers. The table came from immunoSEQ multiplex PCR; TCRdb's copy has only in-frame clones and leaves some out. The sample yields approximately 100,000 clones, around 66% seen once. Although they were nominally healthy when sampled, donors likely had unrecorded immune exposures. CDR3 length: 13 residues. The V and J ends lost 3 bases and 1 base respectively, with 6 bases between them. CDR1 is KGHSH and CDR2 is LQKENI in the germline V gene. This clone was seen more than once but under ten times. Its target is not known. Sequencing input: PBMCs. This sequence joins TRBV18 and TRBJ1-1, with D possibly TRBD1 on 5 matching bases. The origin of this receptor is a woman aged 45-59 years in good health and CMV-seronegative. The DNA of the CDR3 is TGTGCCAGCTCACCTCAGGGGAACACTGAAGCTTTCTTT. Translated, it gives CASSPQGNTEAFF.